This entry is about one T cell receptor (beta chain). This sample was included in a study of T-cell reconstitution after alpha-beta-depleted transplantation in children. Unique molecular identifiers were incorporated into the prepared TCRbeta library. TCRdb reprocessed the PCR reads with MiXCR, giving one entry per CDR3 protein. The sample consists of approximately 80,000 distinct CDR3 sequences, less than 15% of them appearing once. CDR1 and CDR2 (germline): ENHRY, SYGVKD. The CDR3 covers 15 residues. Trimming pared 4 bases from V and 2 bases from J, leaving 13 bases between. V and J are TRBV10-3 and TRBJ2-3; TRBD2 might be the D (6 bases). The sequence was obtained from a male patient between 2 and 15 years old who had a stem cell transplant for acute lymphoblastic leukemia, so the T cells may come from the graft donor. The input for sequencing was PBMCs, mostly from graft donor cells, taken 180 days after TCRalphabeta/CD19-depleted stem cell transplant. For the CDR3, the DNA is TGTGCCATCAGTGGGACTAACGGTTACACAGATACGCAGTATTTT. Its translation: CAISGTNGYTDTQYF.